Presented here are 21 T cell receptor beta chains from one specimen sequenced in a study of tumor-infiltrating lymphocytes in primary liver carcinoma. Making TCR beta cDNA involved 400 to 600 ng total RNA and a constant-region primer. A slightly modified ARM-PCR protocol with three nested multiplex PCR rounds produced these TCR beta libraries. With TRBV1-TRBV30 forward primers and a C-beta reverse primer, the first two PCR rounds were run for approximately 10 cycles each. TCRdb fed the multiplex PCR reads into MiXCR, producing one record per CDR3 protein. Counted here are 150,000 to 200,000 distinct CDR3 sequences, roughly 80% occurring once; the ten biggest clones make up 15% to 20%. The study co-extracted DNA and RNA from roughly 20-30 mg of unsorted bulk tissue. The sample consisted of tumor tissue from primary liver carcinoma. Receptor source: a man aged 40-55 years with primary liver carcinoma and hepatitis B virus infection.

For this clonotype: The CDR3 does not end in the conserved phenylalanine or tryptophan, so this is likely a read error. The DNA is left out, because the CDR3 cannot be placed on it with certainty; the CDR3 is given as TCRdb lists it. This chain joins TRBV6-2 or TRBV6-3 and TRBJ1-1. Per the germline V gene, CDR1 is MNHEY and CDR2 is SVGEGT. Inclusive of both ends, the CDR3 amounts to 14 amino acids. Here the CDR3 reads CASRRGGMKTEALS.

This chain uses TRBV12-3 or TRBV12-4 with TRBJ1-3; possible D gene TRBD1, 5 bases. The CDR3 is 14 amino acids. Between the trimmed V and J ends, which lost 7 bases and 2 bases, there was a span of 12 bases. The CDR3 spells CASTFRGTGNTIYF. The DNA for the CDR3 is TGTGCCAGCACTTTTCGGGGGACTGGAAACACCATATATTTT.

For this clonotype: A read error may account for a junction end that differs from germline. The V and J genes are TRBV6-1 and TRBJ1-1, with a weak D call TRBD1 (5 bases). This CDR3 comprises 14 residues. Germline values: CDR1 MNHNS, CDR2 SASEGT. The chain's CDR3 is CASLERGSGTQAFF. The CDR3 bases are TGTGCCAGCCTAGAAAGGGGATCCGGCACTCAAGCATTCTTT.

J is TRBJ2-3 and V is TRBV5-4, with D possibly TRBD1 on 6 matching bases. The germline V gene has CDR1 SGHNT and CDR2 YYREEE (reference sequence). The CDR3 totals 13 residues. CDR3 nucleotide sequence: TGTGCTGGCAGCTCCCGACAGGCAGATACGCAGTATTTT. Protein sequence: CAGSSRQADTQYF.

Concerning this clonotype: A read error may explain this, as a much larger clone is one base away. The chain joins TRBV7-9 to TRBJ2-5; TRBD2 is a possible D gene (5 bases). The CDR3 loop spans 14 amino acids. Per the germline V gene, CDR1 is SEHNR and CDR2 is FQNEAQ (reference sequence). The V end lost 7 bases, the J end lost 5 bases, and 17 bases lay between the germline ends. The CDR3, as DNA: TGTGCCAGCAACTTGGGCGGAGGTGTGGAGACCCAGTACTTC. This translates into CASNLGGGVETQYF.

In its sample, this clonotype was seen a few times. A much larger clonotype is one base distant, so this may be a read error. V usage is TRBV28 and J usage is TRBJ2-1, with 8 bases aligning to TRBD2. Germline assignment: CDR1 MDHEN and CDR2 SYDVKM. The J segment lost 10 bases and the V segment lost 2 bases, leaving 7 bases of the junction unmatched. The CDR3 totals 14 residues. The DNA of the CDR3 is TGTGCCAGCAGTTTAGCGGGACTAGTGACGGAGCAGTTCTTC. It encodes CASSLAGLVTEQFF.

About this clonotype itself: Germline is not matched at one junction end, which may reflect a read error. The chain couples TRBV6-6 to TRBJ1-3; 10 bases map to TRBD1. Germline values: CDR1 MNHNY, CDR2 SVGAGI (reference sequence). This CDR3 comprises 15 residues. The CDR3 sequence: CVSNSDRGYGNTIYF. The CDR3 DNA reads as TGTGTCAGCAATTCGGACAGGGGGTACGGAAACACCATATATTTT.

This clonotype was seen a handful of times. A read error is possible here, since a much larger clone lies one base away. This chain joins TRBV10-3 and TRBJ2-1, with a possible D match to TRBD2 (6 bases). The V gene lost 4 bases and the J gene lost 6 bases, with 16 bases spanning the gap. CDR1 and CDR2 (germline): ENHRY, SYGVKD. The CDR3 sequence is 15 residues long. In DNA form, the CDR3 reads TGTGCCATCAGTGCGATAACGGGAGCCTGCAATGAGCAGTTCTTC. This translates into CAISAITGACNEQFF.

J is TRBJ2-1 and V is TRBV12-3 or TRBV12-4; D is possibly TRBD2 (5 bases). The CDR3 consists of 11 residues. CDR3 region: CVRRTRNEQFF. CDR3 DNA: TGTGTCAGGAGGACTCGCAATGAGCAGTTCTTC.

Of note for this clonotype: Its ends do not fully match the called genes, so a read error is possible. The chain is built from TRBV5-4 and TRBJ1-6; no firm D call. From germline, CDR1 is SGHNT and CDR2 YYREEE (reference sequence). The CDR3 runs to 12 residues. DNA of the CDR3: TGTGCCCGCAGCCACGATTATTCACCCCTCCACTTT. Amino acid sequence: CARSHDYSPLHF.

Details on this clonotype: The CDR3 ends on some other residue instead of the conserved phenylalanine or tryptophan, so this is likely a read error. The genes are TRBV11-2 and TRBJ2-7; a weak D match, TRBD1 (5 bases). Germline-derived CDR1 and CDR2 are SGHAT and FQNNGV. This CDR3 has 11 amino acids. CDR3 loop: CVSRKGVEQYL. CDR3 DNA sequence: TGTGTCAGCAGAAAAGGGGTTGAGCAGTACTTA.

About this clonotype: This may come from a read error, since a much larger clone is one base off. The chain has TRBV18 and TRBJ2-3; no reliable D call. CDR3 size: 13 residues. Germline V lookup: CDR1 KGHSH, CDR2 LQKENI. CDR3 coding DNA: TGTGCCAGATCACCAGGCAGCACAGATACGCAGTATTTT. The encoded protein is CARSPGSTDTQYF.

The sample holds one count of this clonotype. A read error is possible here, since a much larger clone lies one base away. This sequence joins TRBV4-1 and TRBJ2-3; the D is unclear. Per germline, CDR1 MGHRA and CDR2 YSYEKL. CDR3 length: 18 amino acids. CDR3 DNA: TGCGCCAGCACCCAAGGTGGCAGCTTGGTCGCTAGCACAGATACGCAGTATTTT. Protein sequence: CASTQGGSLVASTDTQYF.

As regards this clonotype: An end of the junction does not agree with germline; a read error may underlie this. This chain joins TRBV11-2 and TRBJ2-6; the D gene is possibly TRBD2 (5 bases). This CDR3 has 15 residues. Germline lookup yields CDR1 SGHAT and CDR2 FQNNGV. The CDR3 DNA is TGCACCACCCAGCGGCCGTGCTCTGGGGCCAACGTCCTGACTTTC. It encodes CTTQRPCSGANVLTF. The complete variable domain, with remaining parts taken from reference TRBV11-2 and TRBJ2-6, reads EAGVAQSPRYKIIEKRQSVAFWCNPISGHATLYWYQQILGQGPKLLIQFQNNGVVDDSQLPKDRFSAERLKGVDSTLKIQPAKLEDSAVYLCTTQRPCSGANVLTFGAGSRLTVL.

As regards this clonotype: This CDR3 is missing its conserved last phenylalanine or tryptophan, likely due to a read error. J is TRBJ2-2 and V is TRBV12-3 or TRBV12-4; the D gene is possibly TRBD1 (6 bases). V shed 7 bases and J shed 6 bases, with 12 bases lying between them. The CDR3 sequence is 13 residues long. CDR3 sequence reads: CASNSSGAGELFS. The CDR3 DNA follows: TGTGCCAGCAATTCCTCAGGGGCCGGGGAGCTGTTTTCT.

Remarks on this clonotype: Germline and junction disagree at one end, which may indicate a read error. The chain is built from TRBV29-1 and TRBJ2-3; 16 bases agree with TRBD2. The CDR3 totals 16 residues. Germline CDR1 is SQVTM and CDR2 is ANQGSEA. As DNA, the CDR3 is TGCATCGCACCCGGGACTAGCGGGAGGGTTATCGATATGCAGTATTTT. Protein sequence: CIAPGTSGRVIDMQYF.

The chain is built from TRBV6-2 or TRBV6-3 and TRBJ1-5; unclear D gene. This CDR3 has 14 residues. V was cut by 6 bases and J by 1 base, with 10 bases left in between. The V gene's germline CDR1 is MNHEY and CDR2 SVGEGT. CDR3: CASSTIPSNQPQHF. In DNA, the CDR3 is TGTGCCAGCAGCACCATACCGAGCAATCAGCCCCAGCATTTT.

A note on this clonotype: It may be a read error: a sequence one base away is much more abundant. V usage is TRBV6-6 and J usage is TRBJ1-2; no firm D call. With 7 bases removed from V and 2 bases from J, the gap between germline ends came to 17 bases. The CDR3 runs 15 residues. The germline gives CDR1 MNHNY, CDR2 SVGAGI (reference sequence). This chain's CDR3 is CASNSQWTENYGYTF. The CDR3 DNA reads as TGTGCCAGCAATTCCCAGTGGACGGAGAACTATGGCTACACCTTC.

Details on this clonotype: The junction differs from germline at one of its ends, possibly a read error. The chain carries TRBV6-2 or TRBV6-3 and TRBJ2-5; D uncertain. The CDR3 extends over 15 amino acids. Germline assignment: CDR1 MNHEY and CDR2 SVGEGT. The CDR3 nucleotides are TGTACCAGCAGTTACGGGCTAGTGGATCAAGAGACCCAGTACTTC. This gives the protein CTSSYGLVDQETQYF.

This chain connects TRBV29-1 to TRBJ2-2, with D possibly being TRBD2 (7 bases). Trimming removed 4 bases from V and 3 bases from J, with 15 bases in between. In germline, CDR1 is SQVTM, CDR2 ANQGSEA. CDR3 length equals 15 residues. CDR3 DNA sequence: TGCAGCGTTGGGGGGGGGCTAGGTTACACCGGGGAGCTGTTTTTT. This gives the protein CSVGGGLGYTGELFF.

The V call is TRBV6-1, the J call TRBJ1-4; 8 bases match TRBD1. CDR3 length: 14 residues. Germline CDR1 is MNHNS and CDR2 is SASEGT. V lost 5 bases, J lost 13 bases, and 12 bases stayed unmatched. Written as DNA, the CDR3 is TGTGCCAGCAGTAAGGACAGGGAGAGTGAGAGACTGTTTTTT. Protein sequence: CASSKDRESERLFF.